The entry below describes one TCR beta chain. Its antigen is still unknown. The data are from a study of T cell repertoires in cytomegalovirus infection. General study findings and limits: Across the ex vivo response, the dominant clonotypes were HLA-C-restricted CMV-specific TCR beta clonotypes.

The germline V gene has CDR1 LNHDA and CDR2 SQIVND (reference sequence). The CDR3 is made up of 19 amino acids. V lost 5 bases to trimming and J lost 2 bases, with 24 bases between them. Using its own MiXCR run on the reads, TCRdb lists one record per CDR3 protein. The sample contains over 300,000 distinct CDR3 sequences, 17% of which appear only once. The sequence came from a human donor in good health (CMV status not recorded). Some clones in this sample may be carry-over from other donors' samples. Sequenced material: PBMCs. The chain recombines TRBV19 with TRBJ2-2; the D is unclear. In nucleotides, the CDR3 is TGTGCCAGTAGTGATTCCGGGCCCCGGCCCCTCGCTAACACCGGGGAGCTGTTTTTT. It specifies CASSDSGPRPLANTGELFF.